The 17 T cell receptor beta chains below all came from one sample that was sequenced in a study of read filtering for tumor transcriptome and immune sequencing. The library was built from 400 to 500 ng RNA with molecular barcoded adaptors for alpha/delta and beta/gamma chains. TCRdb ran MiXCR on the reads and lists one entry per CDR3 protein. The sample has fewer than 30,000 distinct CDR3 sequences, roughly 20% seen once. The sequenced material came from a population of CD138-negative cells sorted from bone marrow. These TCRs come from a donor at least 40 years old with multiple myeloma.

This clonotype showed up many times. The genes are TRBV6-1 and TRBJ2-1; the match to TRBD2 covers 10 bases. This CDR3 contains 15 residues. The junction had 9 bases not matched to a gene; V was cut back by 5 bases and J by 8 bases. Germline values: CDR1 MNHNS, CDR2 SASEGT. The CDR3 DNA reads TGTGCCAGCAGTTATTCTAGCGGGAGAGGGTATGAGCAGTTCTTC. This translates into CASSYSSGRGYEQFF.

This clonotype was observed at least ten times. V and J are TRBV15 and TRBJ2-7; no definite D call. The germline V and J ends were trimmed by 3 bases and 6 bases, with 18 bases remaining between them. The CDR3 loop spans 15 amino acids. Germline CDR1 reads LNHNV; CDR2 reads YYDKDF (reference sequence). The CDR3 region is CATSRARTSGSEQYF. In nucleotides, the CDR3 is TGTGCCACCAGCAGGGCCCGGACGTCCGGATCCGAGCAGTACTTC.

This clonotype was observed many times. J is TRBJ1-1 and V is TRBV11-2; weak D call: TRBD1 (5 bases). The germline V and J ends were trimmed by 3 bases and 5 bases, with 19 bases remaining between them. The CDR3 consists of 16 residues. Germline values: CDR1 SGHAT, CDR2 FQNNGV. The CDR3 reads CASSLSRGVFRTEAFF. The CDR3 nucleotides are TGTGCCAGCAGCTTGAGTAGGGGCGTTTTCAGGACTGAAGCTTTCTTT.

In its sample, this clonotype was seen many times. The chain uses TRBV5-1 and TRBJ1-3; D unclear. Deletions cut 0 bases from V and 0 bases from J, with 7 bases between. Germline-derived CDR1 and CDR2 are SGHRS and YFSETQ. CDR3 length: 15 amino acids. The CDR3 here is CASSLEPSSGNTIYF. DNA for the CDR3: TGCGCCAGCAGCTTGGAGCCTAGCTCTGGAAACACCATATATTTT.

V is TRBV28 and J is TRBJ2-7; D is perhaps TRBD1 (5 bases). The germline V and J ends were trimmed by 6 bases and 2 bases, with 20 bases remaining between them. Germline loops: CDR1 MDHEN, CDR2 SYDVKM. This CDR3 has 16 residues. The CDR3 region is CASSPPGQGRAYEQYF. CDR3 in DNA: TGTGCCAGCAGCCCCCCTGGCCAGGGAAGGGCCTACGAGCAGTACTTC. The variable domain in full, with the rest retrieved from reference TRBV28 and TRBJ2-7, is DVKVTQSSRYLVKRTGEKVFLECVQDMDHENMFWYRQDPGLGLRLIYFSYDVKMKEKGDIPEGYSVSREKKERFSLILESASTNQTSMYLCASSPPGQGRAYEQYFGPGTRLTVT.

This clonotype was picked up many times. CDR3 amino acids: CATSSGTGGGETQYF. The CDR3 bases are TGTGCCACCAGCAGCGGGACAGGGGGCGGGGAGACCCAGTACTTC. V and J are TRBV15 and TRBJ2-5, with 12 bases fitting TRBD1. The CDR3 loop spans 15 amino acids. Germline CDR1 is LNHNV and CDR2 is YYDKDF (reference sequence). The J segment lost 5 bases and the V segment lost 3 bases, leaving 4 bases of the junction unmatched.

Comments on this clonotype: Its ends do not fully match the called genes, so a read error is possible. V is TRBV7-2 and J is TRBJ2-1; 7 bases line up with TRBD2. The CDR3 has 14 residues. Germline CDR1 and CDR2: SGHTA and FQGNSA. This CDR3 reads CASSLLAGANEQLF. CDR3 nucleotide sequence: TGTGCCAGCAGCTTACTCGCGGGAGCCAATGAGCAGCTCTTC. Together with reference TRBV7-2 and TRBJ2-1, the CDR3 gives the full variable domain: GAGVSQSPSNKVTEKGKDVELRCDPISGHTALYWYRQSLGQGLEFLIYFQGNSAPDKSGLPSDRFSAERTGGSVSTLTIQRTQQEDSAVYLCASSLLAGANEQLFGPGTRLTVL.

This clonotype was detected ten times or more. The V gene is TRBV29-1, the J gene TRBJ1-4; no firm D call. The CDR3 covers 13 residues. CDR1 and CDR2 from the germline V gene are SQVTM and ANQGSEA. V lost 4 bases and J lost 3, with 9 bases in between. CDR3 loop: CSVGEAANEKLFF. The DNA of the CDR3 is TGCAGCGTTGGGGAGGCTGCTAATGAAAAACTGTTTTTT. Together with reference TRBV29-1 and TRBJ1-4, the CDR3 gives the full variable domain: SAVISQKPSRDICQRGTSLTIQCQVDSQVTMMFWYRQQPGQSLTLIATANQGSEATYESGFVIDKFPISRPNLTFSTLTVSNMSPEDSSIYLCSVGEAANEKLFFGSGTQLSVL.

Notes on this clonotype: A far larger clone is one nucleotide away, so this likely arose from a read error. The genes are TRBV5-4 and TRBJ2-7; D possibly corresponds to TRBD1 (6 bases). Germline loops: CDR1 SGHNT, CDR2 YYREEE (reference sequence). This CDR3 has 12 residues. In DNA form, the CDR3 reads TGCGCCCGCAGCCAAGAAGGGGGCGAGCAGTACTTC. It translates to CARSQEGGEQYF.

This chain joins TRBV3-1 and TRBJ1-1; TRBD1 matches 7 bases. The CDR3 is 15 residues long. The ends lost 2 bases at V and 4 bases at J; junction bases unmatched: 7. Germline CDR1 is LGHDT and CDR2 is YNNKEL (reference sequence). The CDR3 DNA sequence: TGTGCCAGCAGCCAACTTCAGGGGGGGGCCACTGAAGCTTTCTTT. It yields the protein CASSQLQGGATEAFF. The full variable domain, rest sourced from reference TRBV3-1 and TRBJ1-1, is DTAVSQTPKYLVTQMGNDKSIKCEQNLGHDTMYWYKQDSKKFLKIMFSYNNKELIINETVPNRFSPKSPDKAHLNLHINSLELGDSAVYFCASSQLQGGATEAFFGQGTRLTVV.

This clonotype was found many times. The rearrangement uses TRBV20-1 and TRBJ2-3, with TRBD2 matching over 7 bases. Germline trimming cut 6 bases from V and 6 bases from J; bases unmatched to any gene: 12. Per germline, CDR1 DFQATT and CDR2 SNEGSKA (reference sequence). This CDR3 has 14 residues. As DNA, the CDR3 is TGCAGTGCCCCCTTGGGAGGGCCCCCTGATACGCAGTATTTT. As protein: CSAPLGGPPDTQYF.

The chain employs TRBV29-1 and TRBJ1-1; 8 nucleotides agree with TRBD1. V was pared by 7 bases and J by 2 bases, with 6 bases of the junction left unmatched. The CDR3 length is 13 residues. CDR1 SQVTM and CDR2 ANQGSEA come from the germline V gene. CDR3 sequence (DNA): TGCAGCGCCCTTGACAGGGGCAACACTGAAGCTTTCTTT. Translation gives CSALDRGNTEAFF.

Ten or more counts support this clonotype. The genes are TRBV11-2 and TRBJ2-1; D gene ambiguous. The CDR3 totals 15 residues. Germline V gene data show CDR1 as SGHAT and CDR2 as FQNNGV. The V and J ends lost 5 bases and 0 bases respectively, with 11 bases between them. CDR3 amino acids: CASSPQDGSYNEQFF. DNA of the CDR3: TGTGCCAGCAGCCCCCAGGACGGCTCCTACAATGAGCAGTTCTTC. Full variable domain (missing parts from reference TRBV11-2 and TRBJ2-1): EAGVAQSPRYKIIEKRQSVAFWCNPISGHATLYWYQQILGQGPKLLIQFQNNGVVDDSQLPKDRFSAERLKGVDSTLKIQPAKLEDSAVYLCASSPQDGSYNEQFFGPGTRLTVL.

In this sample, this clonotype turned up many times. The chain is built from TRBV29-1 and TRBJ1-1, with 9 nucleotides matching TRBD1. CDR3 length: 14 amino acids. The germline V gene has CDR1 SQVTM and CDR2 ANQGSEA. Unmatched junction bases numbered 5, after V lost 4 bases and J lost 2 bases. CDR3 loop: CSVGGQGLNTEAFF. CDR3 sequence (DNA): TGCAGCGTTGGGGGACAGGGTTTAAACACTGAAGCTTTCTTT.

This clonotype was seen at least ten times. The chain joins TRBV12-3 or TRBV12-4 to TRBJ1-1; 9 nucleotides line up with TRBD1. The CDR3 extends over 17 amino acids. V was pared by 1 base and J by 1 base, with 7 bases of the junction left unmatched. In DNA, the CDR3 is TGTGCCAGCAGTTTAGGAGGGACAGGGATCGGGAACACTGAAGCTTTCTTT. Translating it yields CASSLGGTGIGNTEAFF.

This clonotype was picked up many times. It is likely a read error: a sequence one base away is far more abundant. This likely comes from a read error, as the CDR3 has no conserved phenylalanine or tryptophan at its end. The CDR3 sequence is CASSSGTTNTGELFS. Written as DNA, the CDR3 is TGTGCCAGCAGTTCCGGGACAACGAACACCGGGGAGCTGTTTTCT. V gene TRBV12-3 or TRBV12-4 combines with J gene TRBJ2-2; a possible D gene is TRBD1 (6 bases). Trimming removed 4 bases from V and 0 bases from J, with 9 bases in between. This CDR3 contains 15 residues.

At least ten counts were recorded for this clonotype. The J gene is TRBJ2-7, the V gene TRBV3-1; TRBD2 aligns across 9 bases. Trimming removed 5 bases from V and 1 base from J; junction bases left unmatched: 6. Looked up from germline, CDR1 is LGHDT and CDR2 is YNNKEL (reference sequence). The CDR3 has 15 residues. The chain's CDR3 is CASSALAGLSYEQYF. The CDR3 nucleotides read TGTGCCAGCAGCGCTCTAGCGGGGCTATCCTACGAGCAGTACTTC.